This T cell receptor (beta chain) was sequenced for a study of T cell repertoires in cytomegalovirus infection. Whole-study context: Public TCR beta signatures marked donors with CMV infection and the matching HLA. Study results and limitations: Identification of carriers of CMV plus the relevant HLA was performed using cumulative public TCR beta family frequency.

This clonotype was seen ten or more times. Its antigen is as yet unknown. TCRdb re-analysed the reads in MiXCR, keeping a single row per CDR3 protein. The data hold around 210,000 distinct CDR3 sequences, with around 6.4% observed a single time. The sample consisted of PBMCs. This TCR derives from a human donor in good health (CMV status not recorded). Some clones in this sample may be carry-over from other donors' samples.

This CDR3 reads CASSRSGTGIGYEQYF. CDR3 sequence (DNA): TGTGCCAGCAGCCGTTCCGGGACAGGGATAGGCTACGAGCAGTACTTC. The genes are TRBV4-2 and TRBJ2-7; 9 nucleotides agree with TRBD1. This CDR3 region has 16 residues. The V gene end was trimmed by 4 bases and the J gene end by 3 bases; junction bases not matched to a gene: 10. Per germline, CDR1 LGHNA and CDR2 YNFKEQ.